One sample yielded the 23 T cell receptor beta chains listed below, sequenced in a study of cytomegalovirus exposure and HLA in healthy donors. Amplification used 60 Vbeta primers and 13 Jbeta primers. Measured with immunoSEQ multiplex PCR; TCRdb has only the in-frame clones, and not every one. The sample consists of fewer than 200,000 clones, about 80% of them appearing once. The source material was PBMCs. The receptors originated from a middle-aged man in good health and CMV-seropositive.

As for this clone: The same CDR3 arises from other DNA sequences in this sample as well. The chain links TRBV5-1 to TRBJ2-3; no reliable D call. Germline assignment: CDR1 SGHRS and CDR2 YFSETQ. This CDR3 region has 13 residues. V shed 0 bases and J shed 5 bases, with 7 bases lying between them. The CDR3 nucleotides read TGCGCCAGCAGCTTGGTCGGTGGAGATACGCAGTATTTT. As protein: CASSLVGGDTQYF.

The V call is TRBV5-1, the J call TRBJ2-2; D might be TRBD2 (5 bases). The germline V gene has CDR1 SGHRS and CDR2 YFSETQ. V shed 5 bases and J shed 5 bases, with 10 bases lying between them. This CDR3 is 13 amino acids long. For the CDR3, the DNA is TGCGCCAGCAGTCGGGAAAGGACCGGGGAGCTGTTTTTT. Translated, it gives CASSRERTGELFF.

The chain links TRBV5-6 to TRBJ2-5; D call uncertain. Trimming took off 0 bases at V and 7 bases at J, with 13 bases between the two ends. The CDR3 is made up of 14 amino acids. Germline values: CDR1 SGHDT, CDR2 YYEEEE. The CDR3 nucleotides read TGTGCCAGCAGCTTGGTGCAGCATTCAGGGACCCAGTACTTC. This translates into CASSLVQHSGTQYF.

This chain uses TRBV9 with TRBJ2-5, with a possible D match to TRBD2 (6 bases). V was shortened by 0 bases and J by 5 bases, with 23 bases between the two germline ends. The CDR3 is 18 residues long. Germline CDR1 SGDLS, CDR2 YYNGEE. The CDR3 sequence: CASSVAIGSGAVGETQYF. CDR3 DNA: TGTGCCAGCAGCGTAGCGATCGGGAGCGGAGCGGTAGGGGAGACCCAGTACTTC.

The gene calls are TRBV5-1 and TRBJ2-7, with D unclear. V gave up 4 bases and J gave up 4 bases, with 18 bases separating them. The CDR3 totals 15 residues. From germline, CDR1 is SGHRS and CDR2 YFSETQ. The DNA of the CDR3 is TGCGCCAGCAGCCAACGGGTAAATGAGGTGTACGAGCAGTACTTC. Its protein is CASSQRVNEVYEQYF.

V gene TRBV15 combines with J gene TRBJ2-2; the match to TRBD1 covers 9 bases. V gave up 0 bases and J gave up 4 bases; unmatched junction bases: 0. This CDR3 is 15 amino acids long. Germline V gives CDR1 LNHNV, CDR2 YYDKDF (reference sequence). The CDR3 here is CATSRETGGTGELFF. In nucleotides, the CDR3 is TGTGCCACCAGCAGAGAGACAGGGGGCACCGGGGAGCTGTTTTTT.

The chain carries TRBV5-1 and TRBJ2-5; 8 positions match TRBD2. Looked up from germline, CDR1 is SGHRS and CDR2 is YFSETQ. The CDR3 length is 15 residues. V shed 0 bases and J 4 bases; nucleotides not matched to a gene: 5. This chain's CDR3 is CASSLDLAGRETQYF. CDR3 in DNA: TGCGCCAGCAGCTTGGATCTAGCGGGTAGAGAGACCCAGTACTTC.

The chain carries TRBV9 and TRBJ2-7, with 7 positions matching TRBD1. The CDR3 contains 14 residues. The V segment lost 6 bases and the J segment 5 bases; nucleotides outside the gene matches: 11. In germline, CDR1 is SGDLS, CDR2 YYNGEE. The CDR3 DNA reads as TGTGCCAGCACCAGACAGGGAGATTCCCACGAGCAGTACTTC. The encoded protein is CASTRQGDSHEQYF.

About this clone: A junction boundary mismatches the germline segment, possibly from a read error. The V and J genes are TRBV29-1 and TRBJ2-6; TRBD2 aligns across 15 bases. This CDR3 contains 17 residues. Germline V lookup: CDR1 SQVTM, CDR2 ANQGSEA. The CDR3 is CSVGLAGGIPGANGLTF. In DNA form, the CDR3 reads TGCAGCGTGGGACTAGCGGGAGGTATCCCTGGGGCCAACGGCCTGACTTTC.

This chain links TRBV19 with TRBJ2-2, with D uncertain. The CDR3 has 13 amino acids. V was cut by 3 bases and J by 6 bases, with 8 bases left in between. From germline, CDR1 is LNHDA and CDR2 SQIVND (reference sequence). CDR3 loop: CASSMFGAGELFF. As DNA, the CDR3 is TGTGCCAGTAGTATGTTTGGAGCCGGGGAGCTGTTTTTT.

The J gene is TRBJ2-2, the V gene TRBV27, with TRBD1 matching 8 bases. CDR1 and CDR2 (germline): MNHEY, SMNVEV (reference sequence). With V trimmed by 2 bases and J by 7 bases, 12 bases remained unmatched. CDR3 length: 17 amino acids. CDR3 in DNA: TGTGCCAGCAGTTTAATCCAGGGGGCTAGGGACATCGGGGAGCTGTTTTTT. Its translation is CASSLIQGARDIGELFF.

The chain joins TRBV28 to TRBJ2-3, with 7 bases that match TRBD1. This CDR3 contains 17 residues. Germline V gene lookup returns CDR1 MDHEN and CDR2 SYDVKM. Trimming took 2 bases from V and 5 from J; bases not matched to a gene: 13. The CDR3 here is CASSLTRTGTRGDTQYF. DNA for the CDR3: TGTGCCAGCAGTTTAACGAGGACAGGAACCCGCGGAGATACGCAGTATTTT.

There are a few counts of this clone. The chain has TRBV11-2 and TRBJ2-3, with a weak D call TRBD2 (6 bases). The V gene's germline CDR1 is SGHAT and CDR2 FQNNGV. The CDR3 loop spans 15 amino acids. Trimming pared 5 bases from V and 3 bases from J, leaving 15 bases between. This CDR3 reads CASSQRIAGTDTQYF. The CDR3 DNA sequence: TGTGCCAGCAGCCAGAGGATTGCGGGGACAGATACGCAGTATTTT.

The genes are TRBV10-2 and TRBJ2-7, with TRBD2 identical over 8 bases. Germline loops: CDR1 WSHSY, CDR2 SAAADI. The CDR3 has 13 residues. Trimming at V came to 8 bases and at J to 1 base, leaving 4 bases not matched to a gene. The CDR3 bases are TGCGCCAGCTGGCGGGAGGAGTCCTACGAGCAGTACTTC. Amino acids: CASWREESYEQYF.

The chain uses TRBV9 and TRBJ1-2, with D unclear. With 2 bases removed from V and 2 bases from J, the gap between germline ends came to 10 bases. Looked up from germline, CDR1 is SGDLS and CDR2 is YYNGEE. The CDR3 sequence is 14 residues long. CDR3 amino acids: CASSVSNLNYGYTF. CDR3 DNA: TGTGCCAGCAGCGTCTCAAATCTAAACTATGGCTACACCTTC. Full variable domain (outside the CDR3, taken from reference TRBV9 and TRBJ1-2): DSGVTQTPKHLITATGQRVTLRCSPRSGDLSVYWYQQSLDQGLQFLIQYYNGEERAKGNILERFSAQQFPDLHSELNLSSLELGDSALYFCASSVSNLNYGYTFGSGTRLTVV.

The V and J genes are TRBV2 and TRBJ2-4; 12 bases are shared with TRBD2. The CDR3 has 15 amino acids. With V trimmed by 7 bases and J by 7 bases, 8 bases remained unmatched. Germline loops: CDR1 SNHLY, CDR2 FYNNEI. The DNA of the CDR3 is TGTGCCAGCACCCAGACTAGCGGGAGAGATAACATTCAGTACTTC. Its protein product is CASTQTSGRDNIQYF.

Note on this clone: One end of the junction varies from germline; a read error may be responsible. The chain recombines TRBV19 with TRBJ2-4; tentatively, D is TRBD2 (5 bases). This CDR3 contains 19 residues. The germline gives CDR1 LNHDA, CDR2 SQIVND (reference sequence). The CDR3 spells CASSIGAALAPRAKNSQYF. CDR3 nucleotide sequence: TGTGCCAGTAGTATAGGAGCGGCCCTCGCCCCGAGGGCAAAAAACAGTCAGTACTTC. Based on the CDR3 plus reference TRBV19 and TRBJ2-4, the full variable domain is DGGITQSPKYLFRKEGQNVTLSCEQNLNHDAMYWYRQDPGQGLRLIYYSQIVNDFQKGDIAEGYSVSREKKESFPLTVTSAQKNPTAFYLCASSIGAALAPRAKNSQYFGAGTRLSVL.

The genes are TRBV5-6 and TRBJ2-1; D not resolved. CDR3 length equals 14 residues. The ends were cut back, 0 bases at V and 4 bases at J, with 8 bases in the middle. Germline loops: CDR1 SGHDT, CDR2 YYEEEE. Here the CDR3 reads CASSLAGRYNEQFF. CDR3 sequence (DNA): TGTGCCAGCAGCTTGGCAGGAAGGTACAATGAGCAGTTCTTC.

A note on this clone: A read error may account for a junction end that differs from germline. Other DNA sequences in the sample encode the same CDR3. The V call is TRBV5-1, the J call TRBJ1-1; TRBD1 matches 8 bases. Germline CDR1 and CDR2: SGHRS and YFSETQ. The length of the CDR3 is 14 residues. This CDR3 is CASSLGQVNTEAFF. In nucleotides, the CDR3 is TGCGCCAGCAGTTTGGGACAGGTGAACACTGAAGCTTTCTTT.

The rearrangement links TRBV11-3 to TRBJ2-7; no definite D call. V was clipped by 1 base and J by 4 bases, with 11 bases between them. Germline-derived CDR1 and CDR2 are SGHNT and YENEEA. The CDR3 sequence is 14 residues long. Here the CDR3 reads CASSLARPEYEQYF. CDR3 bases: TGTGCCAGCAGCTTAGCTCGTCCGGAGTACGAGCAGTACTTC.

This chain connects TRBV7-8 to TRBJ2-7; the D gene is possibly TRBD1 (6 bases). Trimming removed 1 base from V and 4 bases from J, with 14 bases in between. The CDR3 sequence is 15 residues long. CDR1 and CDR2 from the germline V gene are SGHVS and FQNEAQ. Here the CDR3 reads CASSLDRVRWYEQYF. CDR3 DNA: TGTGCCAGCAGCTTAGACAGGGTTAGATGGTACGAGCAGTACTTC. The variable domain in full, with the rest retrieved from reference TRBV7-8 and TRBJ2-7, is GAGVSQSPRYKVAKRGQDVALRCDPISGHVSLFWYQQALGQGPEFLTYFQNEAQLDKSGLPSDRFFAERPEGSVSTLKIQRTQQEDSAVYLCASSLDRVRWYEQYFGPGTRLTVT.

This clone occurred a few times. The J gene is TRBJ2-3, the V gene TRBV14; D gene unclear. Germline-derived CDR1 and CDR2 are SGHDN and FVKESK. V was clipped by 0 bases and J by 5 bases, with 15 bases between them. This CDR3 spans 16 amino acids. CDR3 nucleotide sequence: TGTGCCAGCAGCCAAGACATCAAGAGCCCCATAGATACGCAGTATTTT. It is translated as CASSQDIKSPIDTQYF. The whole variable domain, filled in from reference TRBV14 and TRBJ2-3, reads EAGVTQFPSHSVIEKGQTVTLRCDPISGHDNLYWYRRVMGKEIKFLLHFVKESKQDESGMPNNRFLAERTGGTYSTLKVQPAELEDSGVYFCASSQDIKSPIDTQYFGPGTRLTVL.

CDR3 protein: CASSVNRADEQYF. The CDR3 coding sequence is TGTGCCAGCAGTGTAAACAGGGCGGACGAGCAGTACTTC. This chain uses TRBV6-1 with TRBJ2-7; a weak D match, TRBD1 (6 bases). The CDR3 totals 13 residues. Germline CDR1 MNHNS, CDR2 SASEGT. V was clipped by 4 bases and J by 5 bases, with 12 bases between them.